This T cell receptor (beta chain) appears in the sequencing data of a study of T-cell reconstitution after alpha-beta-depleted transplantation in children. This clonotype showed up just a few times. The TCRbeta library was prepared with unique molecular identifiers. From the PCR reads, TCRdb called clonotypes with MiXCR, one entry per CDR3 protein. The sample includes hundreds of thousands of distinct CDR3 sequences, about 12% of them seen just once. J lost 12 bases, V lost 9 bases, and 7 bases had no gene match. The CDR3 covers 12 residues. Germline assignment: CDR1 LNHNV and CDR2 YYDKDF (reference sequence).

V and J are TRBV15 and TRBJ2-1, with TRBD2 matching 11 bases. The sample in question was PBMCs, obtained before TCRalphabeta/CD19-depleted stem cell transplant. The TCR originated in a girl aged 2-10 years with congenital amegakaryocytic thrombocytopenia, due to receive a stem cell transplant. In nucleotides, the CDR3 is TGTGCCACTACTAGCGGGAGTGTTGCGCAGTTCTTC. This codes for CATTSGSVAQFF.